The TCR beta chain under discussion was sequenced for a study of blood T cell repertoires in COVID-19 (TCRdb year 2020). In terms of the full investigation: Samples covering the acute and convalescent phases of COVID-19 were provided by collaborators in the United States, Italy and Spain. Deeply sampled blood TCRbeta repertoires from subjects exposed to, actively infected with, or recovered from COVID-19 were included in the dataset. The material from the prospective study consisted of cDNA or gDNA derived from T cells, B-cell-depleted T cells, or PBMCs. Where available, HLA class I and class II types were obtained from metadata supplied by the sample provider rather than from assay-based typing. The samples were drawn from the first 160 participants of the ongoing ImmuneRACE study and from roughly 1,300 subjects provided by 6 global collaborators. The repertoires were released in a freely available public database meant as a resource for research on the immune response to SARS-CoV-2. Sample metadata almost always included a de-identified subject ID, COVID-19 status, age in years and sex. Summary of the overall study and its limitations: The quantity of clinical and demographic metadata differed by source and by participant and was supplied without curation.

Comments on this clone: The target of this receptor is not known. The record has no base qualities; no much larger clone is one base away.

Based on the germline V gene, the CDR1 and CDR2 sequences are SGHAT and FQNNGV. At the junction V is shortened by 1 base and J by 5 bases, with 6 bases in between. The cysteine opens and the phenylalanine closes a CDR3 of 14 amino acids. The CDR3 DNA has 42 bases and is translated from base 1. TCRbeta CDR3 regions were amplified from genomic DNA using the immunoSEQ Assay, a bias-controlled multiplex PCR. Per the source publication's procedure: Nucleated cell counts per sample were estimated from amplification of reference gene primers within the assay. To quantify the absolute abundance of each unique TCRbeta CDR3 rearrangement, sequence reads were collapsed and filtered. Productive Simpson clonality was computed per sample as the square root of Simpson's diversity index over productive rearrangements. TCRdb retrieved this table from immuneACCESS and kept in-frame rearrangements only. Not all clones are present; in checked studies, unresolved V genes account for under half, and no reason is known for the remainder. The DNA gave D and trimming, while V, J and clone size come from that table. Here the sample has about 120,000 clones; approximately 85% occur a single time. The ten top clones hold approximately 10% of the sample.

The collaborating institutions used their own protocols to collect whole blood in K2EDTA tubes. Collaborator samples were shipped for TCRbeta analysis as frozen whole blood, isolated PBMCs, or DNA extracted from either sample type. The receptor comes from a man older than 75 with acute or convalescent COVID-19. Specimen: peripheral blood. The chain links TRBV11-2 with TRBJ1-6, with no confident D gene call. The CDR3 region reads CASSLVGDNSPLHF. In nucleotide form, the sequence is TGTGCCAGCAGCTTAGTCGGGGATAATTCACCCCTCCACTTT. With the portions outside the CDR3 filled from the reference TRBV11-2 and TRBJ1-6 genes, the complete variable region becomes EAGVAQSPRYKIIEKRQSVAFWCNPISGHATLYWYQQILGQGPKLLIQFQNNGVVDDSQLPKDRFSAERLKGVDSTLKIQPAKLEDSAVYLCASSLVGDNSPLHFGNGTRLTVT.